Each of the 32 T cell receptor beta chains below was sequenced from the same sample in a study of blood T cell repertoires in COVID-19. Assay: immunoSEQ multiplex PCR; the TCRdb copy retains only in-frame clones and omits some. The sample consists of tens of thousands of clones, around 90% of them appearing once. The sequencing sample was made of peripheral blood. The receptors here all came from a male donor with acute or convalescent COVID-19.

The chain has TRBV11-3 and TRBJ2-1; 11 bases match TRBD2. Germline V gene lookup returns CDR1 SGHNT and CDR2 YENEEA. The CDR3 sequence is 20 residues long. V lost 0 bases and J lost 4; bases outside the gene matches: 14. The DNA of the CDR3 is TGTGCCAGCAGCTTAGATCTCGGGCTAGCGGGGGGCGGTGGGTACAATGAGCAGTTCTTC. Residues: CASSLDLGLAGGGGYNEQFF.

This rearrangement joins TRBV2 to TRBJ1-1; 7 bases are shared with TRBD1. After removal of 8 bases from V and 7 bases from J, the junction contained 4 bases not matched to a gene. Germline CDR1 and CDR2: SNHLY and FYNNEI. The CDR3 is 11 residues long. The CDR3: CASLGQLEAFF. CDR3 coding DNA: TGTGCCAGCTTGGGACAGCTTGAAGCTTTCTTT.

The V and J genes are TRBV21-1 and TRBJ2-7; the table gives TRBD1 as D, unverified against the DNA. TRBV21-1 is a listed pseudogene. The CDR3 covers 14 residues. CDR3 bases: TGTGCCAGCAGCAAACTGGACACGATCTACGAGCAGTACTTC. It translates to CASSKLDTIYEQYF.

This clone was found a few times. V gene TRBV11-3 combines with J gene TRBJ2-7; D perhaps matches TRBD1 (6 bases). In germline, CDR1 is SGHNT, CDR2 YENEEA. Trimming shortened V by 5 bases and J by 0 bases, and 8 bases separated the two germline ends. The CDR3 is 13 amino acids. The CDR3 bases are TGTGCCAGCAGCCCACAGGGCTCCTACGAGCAGTACTTC. It specifies CASSPQGSYEQYF.

The rearrangement links TRBV27 to TRBJ1-2; TRBD1 agrees at 8 bases. Germline loops: CDR1 MNHEY, CDR2 SMNVEV (reference sequence). With V trimmed by 5 bases and J by 2 bases, 1 base remained unmatched. This CDR3 has 13 residues. CDR3 bases: TGTGCCAGCAGTAGGACAGGGAACTATGGCTACACCTTC. This translates into CASSRTGNYGYTF.

CDR3 in amino acids: CASSLAGQGANTGELFF. CDR3 sequence (DNA): TGCGCCAGCAGCTTGGCGGGACAGGGGGCTAACACCGGGGAGCTGTTTTTT. This chain uses TRBV5-1 with TRBJ2-2; 12 nucleotides agree with TRBD1. J lost 2 bases, V lost 0 bases, and 2 bases had no gene match. Germline CDR1 reads SGHRS; CDR2 reads YFSETQ. The CDR3 has 17 residues.

This clone was detected a few times. This chain connects TRBV5-6 to TRBJ1-5; 9 bases are a match to TRBD1. The CDR3 covers 17 residues. The germline CDR1 and CDR2 sequences are SGHDT and YYEEEE. Losses at the gene ends were 2 bases for V and 0 bases for J; bases not matched to a gene: 6. The CDR3 DNA sequence: TGTGCCAGCAGCTTCGGACAGGGGAGAAATAGCAATCAGCCCCAGCATTTT. Translated: CASSFGQGRNSNQPQHF.

The chain couples TRBV6-6 to TRBJ1-6, with TRBD1 matching over 9 bases. Trimming removed 5 bases from V and 7 bases from J; junction bases left unmatched: 6. The CDR3 covers 15 residues. CDR1 and CDR2 from the germline V gene are MNHNY and SVGAGI (reference sequence). CDR3 region: CASSGGQGANSPLHF. CDR3 sequence (DNA): TGTGCCAGCAGTGGGGGACAGGGAGCGAATTCACCCCTCCACTTT.

The rearrangement uses TRBV19 and TRBJ2-5; possibly TRBD2 for D (5 bases). The CDR3 consists of 14 residues. Trimming shortened V by 3 bases and J by 5 bases, and 13 bases separated the two germline ends. Germline V gene lookup returns CDR1 LNHDA and CDR2 SQIVND (reference sequence). CDR3 nucleotides: TGTGCCAGTAGTATCGGTCAGAGGAGGGAGACCCAGTACTTC. Its protein product is CASSIGQRRETQYF.

The rearrangement links TRBV9 to TRBJ1-6, with 10 bases aligning to TRBD1. Germline loops: CDR1 SGDLS, CDR2 YYNGEE. The CDR3 loop spans 15 amino acids. The V and J ends lost 2 bases and 8 bases, in that order; junction bases with no gene match: 4. The CDR3 loop is CASSVAGQGHSPLHF. The DNA for the CDR3 is TGTGCCAGCAGCGTCGCGGGACAGGGGCATTCACCCCTCCACTTT.

This clone showed up just a few times. The rearrangement joins TRBV19 to TRBJ1-5, with 10 bases fitting TRBD1. CDR3 size: 16 residues. V was pared by 5 bases and J by 3 bases, with 7 bases of the junction left unmatched. Germline loops: CDR1 LNHDA, CDR2 SQIVND (reference sequence). CDR3 loop: CASSAGQGLPNQPQHF. In nucleotides, the CDR3 is TGTGCCAGTAGTGCGGGACAGGGGTTACCCAATCAGCCCCAGCATTTT.

V and J are TRBV2 and TRBJ2-2; 8 bases are shared with TRBD1. The CDR3 is made up of 13 amino acids. From germline, CDR1 is SNHLY and CDR2 FYNNEI. V shed 10 bases and J 10 bases; nucleotides not matched to a gene: 11. The CDR3 is CATRQGPKEELFF. The CDR3 bases are TGTGCCACTCGACAGGGGCCGAAAGAGGAGCTGTTTTTT.

The sample holds one count of this clone. V usage is TRBV5-1 and J usage is TRBJ2-2; D may be TRBD2 (5 bases). The CDR3 has 15 residues. Germline lookup yields CDR1 SGHRS and CDR2 YFSETQ. V lost 0 bases, J lost 0 bases, and 6 bases lay in between. CDR3 sequence reads: CASSLGGSNTGELFF. The CDR3 DNA is TGCGCCAGCAGCTTGGGCGGGTCGAACACCGGGGAGCTGTTTTTT.

This clone came up a few times. The chain joins TRBV2 to TRBJ1-2; TRBD1 agrees at 7 bases. The CDR3 runs 14 residues. The V gene's germline CDR1 is SNHLY and CDR2 FYNNEI. V gave up 8 bases and J gave up 3 bases; unmatched junction bases: 9. CDR3: CASLFEQGHYGYTF. The CDR3 bases are TGTGCCAGCCTCTTCGAACAGGGGCACTATGGCTACACCTTC.

This clone was detected once. The rearrangement links TRBV18 to TRBJ1-1, with no clear D. Germline V gives CDR1 KGHSH, CDR2 LQKENI. The ends were cut back, 3 bases at V and 2 bases at J, with 10 bases in the middle. CDR3 length: 14 residues. CDR3: CASSPRETNTEAFF. For the CDR3, the DNA is TGTGCCAGCTCACCGAGGGAGACAAACACTGAAGCTTTCTTT.

This clone was picked up one time. The chain recombines TRBV19 with TRBJ2-4; TRBD1 is a possible D gene (6 bases). The V end was cut by 5 bases, the J end by 1 base, with 15 bases between. Germline V gene lookup returns CDR1 LNHDA and CDR2 SQIVND (reference sequence). The length of the CDR3 is 16 residues. DNA of the CDR3: TGTGCCAGTAGTCCCTTTCACAGGGTGGCCAAAAACATTCAGTACTTC. It specifies CASSPFHRVAKNIQYF.

The chain has TRBV30 and TRBJ1-1, with a weak D call TRBD1 (6 bases). Looked up from germline, CDR1 is GTSNPN and CDR2 is SVGIG (reference sequence). This CDR3 contains 13 residues. V was shortened by 2 bases and J by 4 bases, with 11 bases between the two germline ends. The CDR3 region has the DNA TGTGCCTGGAGTCGGGGGGCTCTCACTGAAGCTTTCTTT. This codes for CAWSRGALTEAFF.

The rearrangement uses TRBV20-1 and TRBJ2-5, with unresolved D. V was trimmed by 5 bases and J by 4 bases, leaving 8 bases between them. The CDR3 consists of 11 residues. CDR1 DFQATT and CDR2 SNEGSKA come from the germline V gene (reference sequence). The CDR3 sequence is CSARRVETQYF. In DNA form, the CDR3 reads TGCAGTGCTCGACGGGTAGAGACCCAGTACTTC.

For this clone: The junction departs from germline at one end; a sequencing error may be responsible. The gene calls are TRBV7-8 and TRBJ2-5, with D tentatively TRBD2 (5 bases). The CDR3 is 12 residues long. The V gene's germline CDR1 is SGHVS and CDR2 FQNEAQ. The CDR3 region has the DNA TGTGCCAGCAGCTTTCTTCCGGGATTCCCGGACTTC. Its protein is CASSFLPGFPDF.

This clone turned up a few times. CDR3 region: CAISEAPTGNQPQHF. In DNA form, the CDR3 reads TGTGCCATCAGTGAGGCCCCGACAGGGAATCAGCCCCAGCATTTT. This chain joins TRBV10-3 and TRBJ1-5; TRBD1 matches at 7 bases. Trimming took 2 bases from V and 4 from J; bases not matched to a gene: 5. The CDR3 runs 15 residues. Germline CDR1 is ENHRY and CDR2 is SYGVKD.

The CDR3: CASSLVGTSNSPLHF. DNA for the CDR3: TGTGCCAGCAGCTTGGTCGGGACAAGTAATTCACCCCTCCACTTT. This chain connects TRBV5-6 to TRBJ1-6; D is perhaps TRBD1 (6 bases). Germline loops: CDR1 SGHDT, CDR2 YYEEEE. The V end lost 0 bases, the J end lost 6 bases, and 10 bases lay between the germline ends. CDR3 size: 15 residues.

V usage is TRBV10-2 and J usage is TRBJ2-7, with 7 nucleotides matching TRBD1. Trimming removed 8 bases from V and 6 bases from J; junction bases left unmatched: 19. Germline V gives CDR1 WSHSY, CDR2 SAAADI. The CDR3 extends over 16 amino acids. The CDR3 loop is CASSRQGVRSGFEQYF. In DNA form, the CDR3 reads TGCGCCAGCTCTAGACAGGGAGTTCGAAGTGGATTCGAGCAGTACTTC.

The chain links TRBV7-3 to TRBJ2-3; 8 bases fit TRBD2. The germline V gene has CDR1 SGHTA and CDR2 FQGTGA. This CDR3 contains 16 residues. Trimming removed 5 bases from V and 2 bases from J; junction bases left unmatched: 9. CDR3 in amino acids: CASSLQGGGNTDTQYF. CDR3 DNA: TGTGCCAGCAGCCTCCAGGGCGGGGGGAACACAGATACGCAGTATTTT.

The rearrangement joins TRBV6-5 to TRBJ1-1; D may be TRBD1 (5 bases). The CDR3 extends over 14 amino acids. V was cut by 8 bases and J by 3 bases, with 16 bases left in between. Germline lookup yields CDR1 MNHEY and CDR2 SVGAGI. As DNA, the CDR3 is TGTGCCAGCGCGGTGCAGGGAGGGTACACTGAAGCTTTCTTT. This translates into CASAVQGGYTEAFF.

V is TRBV19 and J is TRBJ1-5; TRBD1 might be the D (6 bases). CDR1 and CDR2 from the germline V gene are LNHDA and SQIVND (reference sequence). V shed 1 base and J shed 3 bases, with 22 bases lying between them. This CDR3 contains 19 residues. CDR3 residues: CASSIGEPAAGALNQPQHF. The DNA for the CDR3 is TGTGCCAGTAGTATAGGGGAACCGGCGGCAGGGGCCCTCAATCAGCCCCAGCATTTT.

The chain joins TRBV2 to TRBJ2-5; the match to TRBD1 covers 7 bases. Germline CDR1 is SNHLY and CDR2 is FYNNEI. This CDR3 comprises 14 residues. J lost 4 bases, V lost 2 bases, and 4 bases had no gene match. The CDR3 bases are TGTGCCAGCAGTGAAATGGCAGGGGGAGAGACCCAGTACTTC. This sequence encodes CASSEMAGGETQYF. The variable domain in full, completed from reference TRBV2 and TRBJ2-5, reads EPEVTQTPSHQVTQMGQEVILRCVPISNHLYFYWYRQILGQKVEFLVSFYNNEISEKSEIFDDQFSVERPDGSNFTLKIRSTKLEDSAMYFCASSEMAGGETQYFGPGTRLLVL.

The CDR3 loop is CASSLPRTGGYNEQFF. The CDR3 nucleotides are TGTGCCAGCAGCCTCCCGCGGACAGGGGGATACAATGAGCAGTTCTTC. The rearrangement uses TRBV28 and TRBJ2-1; TRBD1 matches at 10 bases. Germline V gives CDR1 MDHEN, CDR2 SYDVKM. The CDR3 contains 16 residues. Trimming removed 6 bases from V and 4 bases from J; junction bases left unmatched: 9.

The gene calls are TRBV19 and TRBJ2-7; D uncertain. Per the germline V gene, CDR1 is LNHDA and CDR2 is SQIVND (reference sequence). The CDR3 extends over 13 amino acids. The V and J ends lost 7 bases and 0 bases respectively, with 10 bases between them. The CDR3 protein is CASTQTGSYEQYF. The CDR3 DNA reads TGTGCCAGTACCCAAACGGGCTCCTACGAGCAGTACTTC.

The chain employs TRBV6-5 and TRBJ1-5; 11 nucleotides match TRBD1. CDR3 length equals 14 residues. Germline V gene sequence: CDR1 MNHEY, CDR2 SVGAGI. The CDR3 DNA reads as TGTGCTGCCTGGGACAGGGGGGATAATCAGCCCCAGCATTTT. It yields the protein CAAWDRGDNQPQHF.

The chain employs TRBV3-1 (or the pseudogene TRBV3-2) and TRBJ1-2; D uncertain. This CDR3 is 15 amino acids long. V was shortened by 2 bases and J by 1 base, with 11 bases between the two germline ends. CDR1 is LGHDT, CDR2 YNNKEL, per germline (reference sequence). CDR3 nucleotides: TGTGCCAGCAGCCAAACCCACGGGATTAACTATGGCTACACCTTC. This sequence encodes CASSQTHGINYGYTF.

V gene TRBV19 combines with J gene TRBJ1-5, with TRBD1 matching over 7 bases. In germline, CDR1 is LNHDA, CDR2 SQIVND (reference sequence). The CDR3 extends over 14 amino acids. V shed 7 bases and J 10 bases; nucleotides not matched to a gene: 13. CDR3 residues: CASTYRRDSGPQHF. As DNA, the CDR3 is TGTGCCAGTACGTATCGCCGGGACAGTGGACCCCAGCATTTT.

The gene calls are TRBV24-1 and TRBJ1-2, with D tentatively TRBD1 (6 bases). Trimming pared 3 bases from V and 2 bases from J, leaving 15 bases between. The germline V gene encodes CDR1 KGHDR and CDR2 SFDVKD. This CDR3 contains 16 residues. The CDR3 sequence is CATSDRTAYGNYGYTF. CDR3 DNA sequence: TGTGCCACCAGTGATAGGACAGCCTATGGCAACTATGGCTACACCTTC.